The clone carrying this T cell receptor beta chain was counted ten times or more. What it binds is not known. TCR beta CDR3 regions were amplified from RNA transcripts. HTBI primers were used for first-round RT-PCR of the TCR CDR3. MiXCR was run by TCRdb on the multiplex PCR reads, yielding one entry per CDR3 protein. The sample has a few hundred thousand distinct CDR3 sequences, around 18% seen once. The data originate from a study of T cells in Graves' hyperthyroidism and ophthalmopathy. Broader study findings: Blood also contained most expanded thyroid clonotypes above 0.001.

V lost 8 bases and J 12 bases, leaving 17 bases between the germline ends. CDR1 and CDR2 (germline): SEHNR, FQNEAQ (reference sequence). CDR3 length equals 12 residues. A roughly 9.3 ml volume of fresh peripheral blood provided the PBMCs. The rearrangement joins TRBV7-9 to TRBJ2-1; D assignment may be TRBD1 or TRBD2 (6 bases each). Sequenced material: blood. This sequence originates from a man aged 35-49 years with Graves' hyperthyroidism. The CDR3 DNA follows: TGTGCCAGCTTGGAGACGGGGGCTGGGCAGTTCTTC. Translated: CASLETGAGQFF.